The source of this TCR beta chain is a study of vaccination and CD4 T cells after COVID-19. In the study overall: Post-COVID specimens were obtained a median 101 days after diagnosis (range 35 to 161). Study findings and constraints: Median SARS-CoV-2-reactive clonotype numbers went up from around 20 to 38, but not significantly.

Sequencing of cultured CD4+ T cell DNA used the Oncomine TCR Beta short-read assay. One entry per CDR3 protein, called by TCRdb with MiXCR from the PCR reads. The data contain roughly 10,000 distinct CDR3 sequences, approximately 62% of them seen just once; the ten biggest clones take up less than 30%. With respect to this clonotype: Antigen unknown.

Documented treatment: approximately 9-day PBMC culture with coronavirus spike peptide pools or control peptides (ViraFEST assay). Samples of CD4+ T cells were obtained from the unexposed donor before the COVID-19 pandemic (2011-2018). With approximately 10 ug/ml peptide pools and roughly 9.8 IU/ml IL-2, PBMCs were cultured at some 2 million per well. The V gene end was trimmed by 6 bases and the J gene end by 9 bases; junction bases not matched to a gene: 16. Germline V gene data show CDR1 as SEHNR and CDR2 as FQNEAQ (reference sequence). The CDR3 extends over 16 amino acids. Sequencing was performed on CD4+ T cells from blood, cultured in vitro. The chain combines TRBV7-9 with TRBJ1-5; 8 bases map to TRBD1. The clonotype originates from a human donor in good health. The CDR3: CASSPKDRDPWRPQHF. Written as DNA, the CDR3 is TGTGCCAGCAGTCCCAAGGACAGGGACCCTTGGCGGCCCCAGCATTTT.